The sample holds a few counts of the clone carrying this T cell receptor beta chain. Antigen unknown. The entry originates in a study of blood T cells in healthy people across ages. Study summary: About one barcoded beta molecule was captured per two T cells (by template switching). Study-wide findings and caveats: Older age went with lower TCR beta diversity per million T cells, in a roughly linear way. Donors of long life had a larger count of naive CD4+ cells and greater diversity than aged donors.

Together with a sample-barcoded 5' primer, a J-beta primer mix was included in a second PCR lasting about 6 to 11 cycles. Using its own MiXCR run on the 5' RACE reads, TCRdb lists one record per CDR3 protein. This sample has 1,800,000 or so distinct CDR3 sequences, with about two fifths found just once. The V gene lost 4 bases and the J gene lost 2 bases, with 9 bases spanning the gap. Germline V gives CDR1 SQVTM, CDR2 ANQGSEA. The CDR3 spans 12 residues. The TCR comes from a human donor in good health. V usage is TRBV29-1 and J usage is TRBJ2-7, with D perhaps TRBD1 (6 bases). Material: blood. CDR3 nucleotide sequence: TGCAGCGTTGCACAGGGAGCCTACGAGCAGTACTTC. This gives the protein CSVAQGAYEQYF.